The rows below give T cell receptor beta chains drawn from one sample of a study of Graves' ophthalmopathy and Graves' hyperthyroidism. Each CDR3 protein gets one entry after TCRdb re-called the multiplex PCR reads with MiXCR. Of 650,000 to 900,000 distinct CDR3 sequences listed, 40% are singletons. Material: peripheral blood. The receptor set was obtained from an adult man with Graves' ophthalmopathy. Each CDR3 is given with its conserved first and last residue. D genes are given only for firm matches. Only some rows state a clone size, as once, few, many or a class for expanded clones.

TRBV7-9	TRBJ2-2	TRBD1	NA	TGTGCCAGCAGCTCTACAGGGGGCATCGGGGAGCTGTTTTTT	CASSSTGGIGELFF
TRBV13	TRBJ2-1	NA	NA	TGTGCCAGCAGTGAAGCGTGGCTCAGTGAGCAGTTCTTC	CASSEAWLSEQFF
TRBV24-1	TRBJ1-5	NA	NA	TGTGCCACCAGTGATTTGCGATCCATAAAGATAGTTCAGCCCCAGCATTTT	CATSDLRSIKIVQPQHF
TRBV10-3	TRBJ2-7	TRBD1	NA	TGTGCCATCAGTGAGTCCCGGGACAGGAGCTCCTACGAGCAGTACTTC	CAISESRDRSSYEQYF
TRBV24-1	TRBJ1-5	NA	NA	TGTGCCAGCACGCCAGGGCTCAGCAATCAGCCCCAGCATTTT	CASTPGLSNQPQHF
TRBV7-3	TRBJ2-5	TRBD1	many	TGTGCCAGCAGCTCCGGACAGGGCCAAGAGACCCAGTACTTC	CASSSGQGQETQYF
TRBV10-3	TRBJ1-4	NA	many	TGTGCCATCAGTGAGCGGGGACCTACTGCAACTAATGAAAAACTGTTTTTT	CAISERGPTATNEKLFF
TRBV15	TRBJ1-2	NA	NA	TGTGCCACCAGCAGAGAAGATGGCTACACCTTC	CATSREDGYTF
TRBV10-2	TRBJ1-1	NA	NA	TGCGCCAGCAGGGGGATGGAGAACACTGAAGCTTTCTTT	CASRGMENTEAFF
TRBV30	TRBJ2-5	NA	few	TGTGCCTGGAGTTACGGAGAAGAGACCCAGTACTTC	CAWSYGEETQYF
TRBV25-1	TRBJ2-2	TRBD1	NA	TGTGCCAGCAGTTACGGACAGGGAGTAGCCACCGGGGAGCTGTTTTTT	CASSYGQGVATGELFF
TRBV5-1	TRBJ2-7	NA	many	TGCGCCAGCAGCTTGGATGGCTTACCCCACGAGCAGTACTTC	CASSLDGLPHEQYF
TRBV9	TRBJ2-7	NA	NA	TGTGCCAGCAGCGTAGATCTGGGGGGCACCTACGAGCAGTACTTC	CASSVDLGGTYEQYF
TRBV7-9	TRBJ1-1	TRBD1	few	TGTGCCAGCAGCCAAGAGAGTGTGAGGGGGCTAATGAACACTGAAGCTTTCTTT	CASSQESVRGLMNTEAFF
TRBV29-1	TRBJ2-7	TRBD1	many	TGCAGCTCTACCGGGACAGGGAGCAACGAGCAGTACTTC	CSSTGTGSNEQYF
TRBV4-1	TRBJ1-2	NA	few	TGCGCCAGCAGCCAAGAGCAGGGCCGCTATGGCTACACCTTC	CASSQEQGRYGYTF
TRBV25-1	TRBJ2-2	TRBD2	NA	TGTGCCAGCAGTGCTAGAGCCGGCGGGGGGGCCGTCGGGGAGCTGTTTTTT	CASSARAGGGAVGELFF
TRBV10-3	TRBJ2-5	NA	NA	TGTGCCAGCAGTGAATTACCGATGAAAGTTACCCAGTACTTC	CASSELPMKVTQYF
TRBV29-1	TRBJ1-2	NA	NA	TGCAGCGTTGATTGGGGAAGTAACTATGGCTACACCTTC	CSVDWGSNYGYTF
TRBV5-6	TRBJ1-5	NA	few	TGTGCCAGCAGCTTCTCACAAGCCTATAGCAATCAGCCCCAGCATTTT	CASSFSQAYSNQPQHF
TRBV7-9	TRBJ1-1	NA	NA	TGTGCCAGCAGCTTGGAGGGGGAAACTGAAGCTTTCTTT	CASSLEGETEAFF